This T cell receptor (beta chain) originates from a study of cytomegalovirus exposure and HLA in healthy donors. Both 60 Vbeta primers and 13 Jbeta primers went into the PCR. Data came from immunoSEQ multiplex PCR; TCRdb stores just in-frame clones and leaves some out. The sample includes some 44,000 clones, 75% to 90% of them seen just once. With respect to this clone: Its matching antigen is unknown.

The study's findings and limits: TCR beta V- and J-gene trimming was later associated with a missense DCLRE1C variant.

From germline, CDR1 is MNHNS and CDR2 SASEGT. V shed 4 bases and J 7 bases; nucleotides not matched to a gene: 2. The CDR3 runs to 12 residues. This sequence was found in a woman aged 40 to 50 in good health and CMV-seropositive. The chain joins TRBV6-1 to TRBJ2-3, with TRBD1 matching 7 bases. The sample taken for sequencing was PBMCs. CDR3 in DNA: TGTGCCAGCAGTGGAGGGGGCAATACGCAGTATTTT. Protein product: CASSGGGNTQYF.